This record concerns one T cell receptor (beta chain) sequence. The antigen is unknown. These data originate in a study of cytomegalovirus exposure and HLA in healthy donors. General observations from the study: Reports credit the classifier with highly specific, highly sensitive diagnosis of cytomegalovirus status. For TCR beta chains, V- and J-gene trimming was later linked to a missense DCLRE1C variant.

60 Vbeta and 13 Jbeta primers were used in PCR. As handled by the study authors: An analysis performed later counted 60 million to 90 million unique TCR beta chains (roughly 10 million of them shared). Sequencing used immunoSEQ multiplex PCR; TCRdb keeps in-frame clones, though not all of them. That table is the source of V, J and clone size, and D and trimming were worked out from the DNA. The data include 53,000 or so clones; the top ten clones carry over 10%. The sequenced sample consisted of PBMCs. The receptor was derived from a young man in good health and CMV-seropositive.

CDR3 nucleotide sequence: TGTGCCAGCAGCTTAGGACAGGGGGCTTTTCAGCCCCAGCATTTT. Amino acids: CASSLGQGAFQPQHF. V and J are TRBV7-9 and TRBJ1-5, with 10 bases matching TRBD1. The CDR3 extends over 15 amino acids. Germline CDR1 reads SEHNR; CDR2 reads FQNEAQ (reference sequence). Trimming cost V 1 base and J 6 bases; bases outside gene matches: 3.